This T cell receptor beta chain appears in the sequencing data of a study of blood T cells in healthy people across ages. The study, taken as a whole, reports: The unknown donor CMV status may have confounded expanded clonotype changes. In older individuals, TCR beta diversity per million T cells was lower, falling roughly linearly with age. TCR beta diversity tracked closely with naive T cell percentage.

At least ten counts were recorded for this clonotype. The antigen is unknown. CDR1 is MGHRA and CDR2 is YSYEKL in the germline V gene. This CDR3 region has 16 residues. V was shortened by 0 bases and J by 4 bases, with 15 bases between the two germline ends. Primers used in a second PCR of roughly 7 to 12 cycles were a sample-barcoded 5' primer and a J-beta primer mix. Each cDNA molecule was tagged by a template-switch adaptor that had 12 random nucleotides. TCRdb called the 5' RACE reads again in MiXCR, with one record for every CDR3 protein. Of about 1.7 million distinct CDR3 sequences detected, 28% appear once; the ten largest clones hold 7.7%.

Specimen: blood. V gene TRBV4-1 combines with J gene TRBJ1-2; perhaps TRBD1 as D (5 bases). This TCR came from a woman aged 25 to 39 in good health. This CDR3 is CASSQDGGDALYGYTF. As DNA, the CDR3 is TGCGCCAGCAGCCAAGATGGGGGGGACGCCCTCTATGGCTACACCTTC.